This entry features one TCR beta chain sequence. Its antigen is undetermined. This CDR3 is built from 15 residues. Germline V gives CDR1 WNHNN, CDR2 SYGVQD (reference sequence). V was pared by 0 bases and J by 1 base, with 2 bases of the junction left unmatched. This entry comes from a study of cytomegalovirus exposure and HLA in healthy donors. Study-level results: Later on, a genetic analysis was performed. It linked a missense variant in DCLRE1C with V- and J-gene trimming of TCR beta. Later analysis identified several of the most significant clusters that appeared linked to common viral pathogens.

Both 60 Vbeta primers and 13 Jbeta primers went into the PCR. The protocol was immunoSEQ multiplex PCR, while the TCRdb copy is restricted to in-frame clones and leaves out a portion. The profile shows approximately 150,000 clones, nearly 80% of them singletons. The receptor comes from a woman aged 25-40 years in good health and CMV-seronegative. This chain links TRBV10-1 with TRBJ1-1; TRBD1 aligns across 7 bases. Sequencing was done on a sample of PBMCs. The CDR3 region has the DNA TGCGCCAGCAGTGAGTCCTCAGGGGGGAACACTGAAGCTTTCTTT. Translation: CASSESSGGNTEAFF.